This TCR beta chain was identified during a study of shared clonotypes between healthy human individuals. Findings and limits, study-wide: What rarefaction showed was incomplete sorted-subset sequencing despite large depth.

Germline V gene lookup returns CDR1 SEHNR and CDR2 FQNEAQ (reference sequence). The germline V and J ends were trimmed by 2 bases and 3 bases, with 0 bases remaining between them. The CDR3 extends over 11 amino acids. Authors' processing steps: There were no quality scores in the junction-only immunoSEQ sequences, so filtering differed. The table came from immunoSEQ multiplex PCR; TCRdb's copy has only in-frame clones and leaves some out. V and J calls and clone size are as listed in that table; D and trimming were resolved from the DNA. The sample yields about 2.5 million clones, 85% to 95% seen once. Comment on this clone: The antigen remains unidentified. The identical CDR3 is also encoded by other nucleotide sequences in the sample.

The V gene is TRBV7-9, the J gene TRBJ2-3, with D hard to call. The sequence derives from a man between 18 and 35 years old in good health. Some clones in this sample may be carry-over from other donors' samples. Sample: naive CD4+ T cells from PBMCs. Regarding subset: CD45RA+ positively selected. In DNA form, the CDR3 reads TGTGCCAGCAGCTTAACAGATACGCAGTATTTT. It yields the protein CASSLTDTQYF.